Below, one TCR beta chain is given with its context. Its antigen is currently not known. Within one base of it there is no much larger clone, and no base qualities were kept. These data belong to a study of long-term antiretroviral therapy in people with HIV (dated by TCRdb to between 2021 and 2024). Describing the broader study: The earliest samples were collected approximately a decade before the 2015 WHO recommendation for immediate ART, a period when ART was typically delayed until CD4 counts fell. From some 27 adults with confirmed HIV infection, the cohort provided around 180 cryopreserved PBMC samples, gathered serially across a mean of around 6 years (range 1-12). Whether ART initiation and durable HIV suppression were associated with changes in peripheral blood TRB repertoire composition and diversity was tested in a retrospective serial study. Test extractions of a monoclonal T-cell line alongside under 35 polyclonal samples showed no cross-contamination during QIAcube processing. About two fifths of the roughly 30 participants with HIV were female.

The immunoSEQ hsTCRB v3.0 assay was used at survey level resolution to sequence the TRB variable region. TRB sequencing targeted a depth of 40,000-50,000 T-cell genomes per sample. Pooled TRB libraries were sequenced on an Illumina MiSeq with a v3 150-cycle kit. Turning to the authors' computational methods: Repertoire analysis ran in R within a reproducible Nextflow workflow covering QC, data transformation and analysis. LymphoSeq2, an R package for exploring AIRR-Seq data, was used to implement custom analyses. After excluding a handful of samples that yielded fewer than 5000 total TRB sequences, 188 HIV repertoires remained for analysis. Of the 180 to 200 retained HIV repertoires, almost 60 were collected before and under 150 after ART initiation. Repertoires were downsampled to 5000 TRB nucleotide sequences, and summary statistics were averaged over 100 downsampling iterations. TRB sequences were retained for analysis only if CDR3 regions of at least seven amino acids were present. Diversity was measured with a Shannon entropy-derived clonality score and the Gini coefficient. In repertoire networks, the top 5000 CDR3 amino acid sequences were linked whenever an edit distance of one separated two sequences. GLIPH2 predicted antigen specificity groups and MHC restriction for TRB CDR3 amino acid sequences. CDR3 amino acid sequences were matched against VDJdb and McPAS-TCR to flag known CMV, EBV, HIV or tissue antigen associations. Pre-ART, post-ART and control groups were compared with Wilcoxon signed-rank tests and Holm-Bonferroni correction. Not all clones reach the TCRdb copy of this immuneACCESS table, which keeps in-frame sequences only. Checked studies attribute under half of the gap to unresolved V genes and leave the rest unexplained. V and J calls and clone size are given by that table; D and trimming were obtained from the DNA. The sample has 25,000 to 35,000 clones on record, roughly 90% of them singletons. Of the sample, around 3.3% is held by the ten largest clones.

V and J are trimmed by 4 bases and 0 bases, and the gene matches miss 4 bases of the junction. As encoded in the germline V gene (reference sequence), CDR1 is SGHKS while CDR2 is YYEKEE. Counted from cysteine to phenylalanine, this CDR3 has 15 amino acids. Left in the record is the CDR3 DNA by itself, 45 bases read in frame from the first base. The paper as a whole reports these results and caveats: Starting ART was linked to a significant rise in TRB diversity, yet even after long-term ART the diversity remained significantly lower than in transplant donor controls. The samples span the years 2004 to 2017, and the ART regimens used may be less effective than current regimens. CDR3 length ranges in HIV repertoires were narrower than in controls, and network structure suggested an antigen-experienced repertoire with only a slight naive shift after ART. Because pre-ART samples had limited cell numbers, profiling was done on unsorted PBMC rather than on sorted CD4+ and CD8+ T cells. Inferences about post-ART repertoire changes were limited because no data were available on ART adherence, viral resistance or therapy changes. Because PBMC availability was limited, only the TCR beta chain was sequenced, with no alpha chain pairing. At every time point, the repertoire was dominated by expanded TRB clones first identified before ART initiation, although this dominance fluctuated and, in many PLHIV, declined after ART.

Inclusion was restricted to participants for whom at least one PBMC sample before ART initiation and at least two post-ART samples were available. All participants with HIV were treated in the United States of America. Cryopreserved samples of about 1-10 million PBMC were thawed and washed before DNA extraction. At the time of the earliest PBMC sample, participants with HIV were aged between roughly 20 and 55 years. Per participant, PBMC samples came from 1-4 timepoints prior to ART initiation and 2-8 timepoints following ART initiation, for a median of 7 samples. Serial HIV viral load, CD4+ T-cell count, ART history and demographic data were obtained for every participant. A Qiagen kit on a QIAcube was used to extract genomic DNA from unsorted PBMC, with samples processed in batches of 12.

This clonotype was obtained from a woman younger than 35 with HIV. The chain is assembled from TRBV5-5 and TRBJ2-7; TRBD1 lines up with 10 middle nucleotides. Material: unsorted PBMCs, obtained 1.8 years after starting antiretroviral therapy. The DNA reads TGTGCCAGCAGCGGATGGACAGGGGGCTCCTACGAGCAGTACTTC. It is translated as CASSGWTGGSYEQYF.